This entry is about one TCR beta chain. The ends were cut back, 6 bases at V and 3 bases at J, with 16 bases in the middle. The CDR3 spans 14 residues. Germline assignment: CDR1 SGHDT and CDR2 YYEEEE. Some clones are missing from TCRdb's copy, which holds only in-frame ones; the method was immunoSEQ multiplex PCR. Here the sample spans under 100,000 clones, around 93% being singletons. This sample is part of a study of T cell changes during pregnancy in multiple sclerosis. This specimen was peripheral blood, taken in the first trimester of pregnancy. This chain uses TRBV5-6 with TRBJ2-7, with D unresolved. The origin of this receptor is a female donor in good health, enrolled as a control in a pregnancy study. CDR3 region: CASTVGLENYEQYF. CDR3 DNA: TGTGCCAGCACAGTTGGGTTGGAGAACTACGAGCAGTACTTC.